This TCR beta chain was obtained from a study of shared clonotypes between healthy human individuals. This clone showed up just a few times. Germline CDR1 and CDR2: SNHLY and FYNNEI. CDR3 size: 14 residues. V was cut by 8 bases and J by 0 bases, with 13 bases left in between. TCRdb keeps only in-frame clones here, not all; method: immunoSEQ multiplex PCR. This sample has around 1,100,000 clones; approximately 80% occur once, and the top ten carry 0.89%. The sample taken for sequencing was memory CD4+ T cells from PBMCs. Subset in this sample: CD45RA-negative fraction. This chain connects TRBV2 to TRBJ1-1; perhaps TRBD1 as D (6 bases). The origin of this receptor is a man younger than 30 in good health. Some clones in this sample may be carry-over from other donors' samples. DNA of the CDR3: TGTGCCAGCCGGGCGGGACAAGTGAACACTGAAGCTTTCTTT. Its protein product is CASRAGQVNTEAFF. Complete variable domain (other parts from reference TRBV2 and TRBJ1-1): EPEVTQTPSHQVTQMGQEVILRCVPISNHLYFYWYRQILGQKVEFLVSFYNNEISEKSEIFDDQFSVERPDGSNFTLKIRSTKLEDSAMYFCASRAGQVNTEAFFGQGTRLTVV.